One and the same sample provided the 11 T cell receptor beta chains below, sequenced in a study of radiotherapy plus CTLA-4 blockade in lung cancer. Produced via immunoSEQ multiplex PCR; TCRdb's table is partial and in-frame only. The data contain about 97,000 clones, 60% to 75% of them singletons. Sequenced here: peripheral blood, sampled from a patient treated with radiotherapy plus ipilimumab. These receptor sequences come from a human donor with non-small cell lung cancer who had a partial response to radiotherapy plus ipilimumab. Some clones in this sample may be carry-over from other donors' samples.

The chain couples TRBV7-9 to TRBJ1-5, with TRBD1 matching 9 bases. The germline gives CDR1 SEHNR, CDR2 FQNEAQ (reference sequence). The CDR3 is 16 amino acids. V gave up 5 bases and J gave up 3 bases; unmatched junction bases: 8. The CDR3 reads CASSTSGTGFNQPQHF. The CDR3 coding sequence is TGTGCCAGCAGCACCAGCGGGACAGGGTTCAATCAGCCCCAGCATTTT.

The chain recombines TRBV2 with TRBJ2-3; 9 bases line up with TRBD2. This CDR3 comprises 16 residues. Losses at the gene ends were 1 base for V and 3 bases for J; bases not matched to a gene: 5. CDR1 is SNHLY, CDR2 FYNNEI, per germline. The CDR3 region is CASSEGRAGGTDTQYF. The CDR3 coding sequence is TGTGCCAGCAGTGAAGGGAGGGCGGGGGGGACAGATACGCAGTATTTT.

The chain carries TRBV6-1 and TRBJ1-5; unclear D gene. CDR1 is MNHNS, CDR2 SASEGT, per germline. The CDR3 runs 12 residues. With 3 bases removed from V and 9 bases from J, the gap between germline ends came to 9 bases. CDR3 coding DNA: TGTGCCAGCAGTGAGGGAGGGAGGCCCCAGCATTTT. This sequence encodes CASSEGGRPQHF.

The chain employs TRBV19 and TRBJ2-7, with 10 bases aligning to TRBD2. The germline V gene encodes CDR1 LNHDA and CDR2 SQIVND (reference sequence). J was trimmed by 6 bases and V by 0 bases; bases with no gene match: 5. This CDR3 is built from 15 residues. CDR3 in amino acids: CASSIEGTSGAEQYF. CDR3 nucleotide sequence: TGTGCCAGTAGTATAGAAGGAACTAGCGGGGCCGAGCAGTACTTC.

This clone was seen only a few times. The chain employs TRBV6-5 and TRBJ2-2; tentatively, D is TRBD1 (5 bases). The CDR3 spans 13 residues. Germline values: CDR1 MNHEY, CDR2 SVGAGI. The CDR3 DNA is TGTGCGGTCTGGGGCAAGGAGTCCGGGGAGCTGTTTTTT. This translates into CAVWGKESGELFF.

V gene TRBV6-1 combines with J gene TRBJ1-2; possibly TRBD1 for D (6 bases). Trimming left V 0 bases short and J 8 bases short, with 13 bases between. The germline V gene has CDR1 MNHNS and CDR2 SASEGT. The CDR3 is 14 residues long. CDR3 sequence reads: CASSEALGQWGYTF. The CDR3 region has the DNA TGTGCCAGCAGTGAAGCGCTAGGACAGTGGGGCTACACCTTC.

The chain joins TRBV19 to TRBJ2-1, with D possibly matching TRBD2 (5 bases). Trimming took off 5 bases at V and 10 bases at J, with 15 bases between the two ends. Germline CDR1 and CDR2: LNHDA and SQIVND (reference sequence). This CDR3 comprises 13 residues. CDR3 DNA sequence: TGTGCCAGTAGTGGTTCTAGGAGGCTCGAGCAGTTCTTC. This encodes CASSGSRRLEQFF.

The chain joins TRBV28 to TRBJ1-1; 9 nucleotides agree with TRBD1. V shed 2 bases and J 7 bases; nucleotides not matched to a gene: 2. Germline V CDR1 and CDR2: MDHEN, SYDVKM. This CDR3 is built from 13 residues. CDR3 amino acids: CASSLGDRVEAFF. CDR3 nucleotide sequence: TGTGCCAGCAGTTTAGGGGACAGGGTTGAAGCTTTCTTT.

The V call is TRBV23-1, the J call TRBJ1-1, with 7 bases identical to TRBD1. TRBV23-1 is identified as an open reading frame with a role that is uncertain. Losses at the gene ends were 6 bases for V and 1 base for J; bases not matched to a gene: 5. The CDR3 is made up of 14 amino acids. CDR3 protein: CASRKTGRNTEAFF. For the CDR3, the DNA is TGCGCCAGCAGGAAGACAGGGCGGAACACTGAAGCTTTCTTT.

The rearrangement uses TRBV13 and TRBJ2-7; D might be TRBD2 (5 bases). In germline, CDR1 is PRHDT, CDR2 FYEKMQ (reference sequence). Trimming cost V 5 bases and J 1 base, with 15 bases left between them. The CDR3 runs to 15 residues. CDR3 DNA sequence: TGTGCCAGCAGCCCCCAACCCCAGCGGTCCTACGAGCAGTACTTC. This translates into CASSPQPQRSYEQYF.

J is TRBJ2-2 and V is TRBV19, with TRBD1 matching 8 bases. This CDR3 is 15 amino acids long. The V and J ends lost 7 bases and 5 bases, in that order; junction bases with no gene match: 9. The germline V gene has CDR1 LNHDA and CDR2 SQIVND (reference sequence). CDR3 sequence: CASIPQGARTGELFF. The CDR3 coding sequence is TGTGCCAGTATTCCCCAGGGGGCGAGGACCGGGGAGCTGTTTTTT.